Below are 16 T cell receptor beta chains sequenced from a single sample in a study of identical twins. TCRdb re-called the 5' RACE reads through MiXCR, storing one row per CDR3 protein. The data contain roughly 630,000 distinct CDR3 sequences, roughly 6.6% of them singletons. The same data also went into a second study, on yellow fever vaccine responses in identical twins.

The sample was PBMCs. The receptors originated from a woman between 18 and 29 years old in good health.

This chain links TRBV20-1 with TRBJ2-6; D gene unclear. Germline loops: CDR1 DFQATT, CDR2 SNEGSKA (reference sequence). CDR3 length: 13 residues. Deletions cut 0 bases from V and 4 bases from J, with 4 bases between. This CDR3 reads CSAREFGANVLTF. The DNA for the CDR3 is TGCAGTGCTAGAGAATTCGGGGCCAACGTCCTGACTTTC.

This clonotype occurred a few times. The chain couples TRBV6-1 to TRBJ2-2; 8 nucleotides match TRBD2. Germline lookup yields CDR1 MNHNS and CDR2 SASEGT. V gave up 0 bases and J gave up 6 bases; unmatched junction bases: 6. CDR3 length: 16 amino acids. CDR3 sequence: CASSEASSGSAGELFF. The CDR3 DNA is TGTGCCAGCAGTGAAGCGTCCAGCGGGAGTGCCGGGGAGCTGTTTTTT.

In this sample, this clonotype turned up a few times. J is TRBJ2-1 and V is TRBV10-3, with D perhaps TRBD1 or TRBD2 (5 bases each). The CDR3 spans 15 residues. Trimming removed 10 bases from V and 3 bases from J, with 19 bases in between. Germline V CDR1 and CDR2: ENHRY, SYGVKD. The CDR3 coding sequence is TGTGCCACCGGGGACGGTGTGGGGAACTACAATGAGCAGTTCTTC. This sequence encodes CATGDGVGNYNEQFF.

This clonotype appeared many times. The chain links TRBV5-5 to TRBJ1-5; the D gene is possibly TRBD1 (6 bases). The CDR3 covers 15 residues. Germline assignment: CDR1 SGHKS and CDR2 YYEKEE (reference sequence). With 4 bases removed from V and 0 bases from J, the gap between germline ends came to 11 bases. The CDR3 region has the DNA TGTGCCAGCAGCATTACAGGGTATAGCAATCAGCCCCAGCATTTT. Translating gives CASSITGYSNQPQHF.

This clonotype was counted many times. This rearrangement joins TRBV7-8 to TRBJ1-4; the D gene is possibly TRBD1 (5 bases). This CDR3 spans 16 amino acids. Looked up from germline, CDR1 is SGHVS and CDR2 is FQNEAQ. With 0 bases removed from V and 5 bases from J, the gap between germline ends came to 13 bases. The CDR3 loop is CASSLARGVENEKLFF. The CDR3 DNA reads as TGTGCCAGCAGCTTAGCGCGAGGGGTCGAAAATGAAAAACTGTTTTTT. Full variable domain (missing parts from reference TRBV7-8 and TRBJ1-4): GAGVSQSPRYKVAKRGQDVALRCDPISGHVSLFWYQQALGQGPEFLTYFQNEAQLDKSGLPSDRFFAERPEGSVSTLKIQRTQQEDSAVYLCASSLARGVENEKLFFGSGTQLSVL.

This clonotype has more than one count but fewer than ten. The chain recombines TRBV29-1 with TRBJ2-1; 12 nucleotides match TRBD1. The CDR3 totals 14 residues. Germline assignment: CDR1 SQVTM and CDR2 ANQGSEA. The V segment lost 4 bases and the J segment 9 bases; nucleotides outside the gene matches: 7. DNA for the CDR3: TGCAGCGTTGTCAAGGGACAGGGGGCAGCTGAGCAGTTCTTC. Translating gives CSVVKGQGAAEQFF.

The rearrangement joins TRBV6-5 to TRBJ2-2, with 10 bases aligning to TRBD1. V shed 4 bases and J 5 bases; nucleotides not matched to a gene: 7. The CDR3 consists of 16 residues. Germline loops: CDR1 MNHEY, CDR2 SVGAGI. The CDR3 region is CASSSTGGGGTGELFF. Here the CDR3 DNA reads TGTGCCAGCAGTTCGACAGGGGGCGGGGGAACCGGGGAGCTGTTTTTT.

The chain carries TRBV4-1 and TRBJ2-1, with 9 nucleotides matching TRBD1. V lost 0 bases and J lost 3; bases outside the gene matches: 3. CDR3 length: 16 amino acids. Germline V gives CDR1 MGHRA, CDR2 YSYEKL. CDR3 DNA sequence: TGCGCCAGCAGCCAAGAAAGGACAGGGGTCTACAATGAGCAGTTCTTC. Protein product: CASSQERTGVYNEQFF.

The genes are TRBV5-1 and TRBJ2-7; 8 bases fit TRBD2. The CDR3 sequence is 13 residues long. In germline, CDR1 is SGHRS, CDR2 YFSETQ. Unmatched junction bases numbered 4, after V lost 6 bases and J lost 2 bases. The CDR3 loop is CASTRGGTYEQYF. The DNA for the CDR3 is TGCGCCAGCACCCGGGGGGGTACCTACGAGCAGTACTTC. Complete variable domain (other parts from reference TRBV5-1 and TRBJ2-7): KAGVTQTPRYLIKTRGQQVTLSCSPISGHRSVSWYQQTPGQGLQFLFEYFSETQRNKGNFPGRFSGRQFSNSRSEMNVSTLELGDSALYLCASTRGGTYEQYFGPGTRLTVT.

This clonotype was counted a few times. The J gene is TRBJ2-1, the V gene TRBV27, with D possibly called TRBD1 or TRBD2 (5 bases each). Trimming took 2 bases from V and 4 from J, leaving 15 bases between them. CDR3 length: 16 residues. In germline, CDR1 is MNHEY, CDR2 SMNVEV (reference sequence). CDR3 residues: CASSLRGDGLYNEQFF. For the CDR3, the DNA is TGTGCCAGCAGTTTAAGAGGGGATGGGCTTTACAATGAGCAGTTCTTC.

The sample holds a few counts of this clonotype. This rearrangement joins TRBV20-1 to TRBJ2-3, with 7 positions matching TRBD1. The CDR3 contains 16 residues. After removal of 4 bases from V and 0 bases from J, the junction contained 10 bases not matched to a gene. Germline V CDR1 and CDR2: DFQATT, SNEGSKA (reference sequence). CDR3 protein: CSATPQDRPSTDTQYF. The CDR3 coding sequence is TGCAGTGCTACGCCGCAGGACAGGCCTAGCACAGATACGCAGTATTTT.

This clonotype was seen a handful of times. This chain uses TRBV5-1 with TRBJ1-1; maybe TRBD1 (6 bases). From germline, CDR1 is SGHRS and CDR2 YFSETQ. This CDR3 has 13 amino acids. Trimming stripped 4 bases from V and 6 bases from J, with 13 bases between. CDR3 DNA sequence: TGCGCCAGCAGCCTAGGGGGGAGGGCTGAAGCTTTCTTT. It yields the protein CASSLGGRAEAFF.

This clonotype was detected many times. J is TRBJ2-5 and V is TRBV2; 8 bases align to TRBD2. Losses at the gene ends were 2 bases for V and 3 bases for J; bases not matched to a gene: 8. Germline CDR1 reads SNHLY; CDR2 reads FYNNEI. This CDR3 contains 16 residues. DNA for the CDR3: TGTGCCAGCAGTGAATCAGTAGCGGGGTATAAAGAGACCCAGTACTTC. It yields the protein CASSESVAGYKETQYF.

V gene TRBV27 combines with J gene TRBJ2-3, with 11 bases matching TRBD2. CDR1 and CDR2 from the germline V gene are MNHEY and SMNVEV (reference sequence). V shed 8 bases and J 4 bases; nucleotides not matched to a gene: 8. CDR3 length: 15 amino acids. CDR3 amino acids: CASSDSGGAADTQYF. DNA for the CDR3: TGTGCCAGCTCGGATAGCGGGGGGGCCGCAGATACGCAGTATTTT.

This clonotype turned up a few times. The J gene is TRBJ1-6, the V gene TRBV20-1; D unresolved. This CDR3 contains 14 residues. CDR1 and CDR2 (germline): DFQATT, SNEGSKA (reference sequence). In nucleotides, the CDR3 is TGCAGCGCCCCATTGGAACTAGGGATTTCACCCCTCCACTTT. Its translation is CSAPLELGISPLHF.

This sequence joins TRBV6-5 and TRBJ2-5; D unclear. V was cut by 0 bases and J by 6 bases, with 14 bases left in between. Germline assignment: CDR1 MNHEY and CDR2 SVGAGI. CDR3 size: 15 residues. The chain's CDR3 is CASSYSPQLVKTQYF. CDR3 DNA: TGTGCCAGCAGTTACTCGCCCCAATTGGTGAAGACCCAGTACTTC.